Following are 9 T cell receptor beta chains from one sample sequenced in a study of identical twins. TCRdb ran MiXCR on the 5' RACE reads and lists one entry per CDR3 protein. The repertoire holds under 900,000 distinct CDR3 sequences, with 9% to 15% as singletons. The sample was also linked to a second study, of yellow fever vaccine responses in identical twins.

The sample taken for sequencing was PBMCs. These TCRs come from a woman younger than 30 in good health.

This sequence joins TRBV5-1 and TRBJ2-5; perhaps D is TRBD1 or TRBD2 (7 bases each). Trimming took off 4 bases at V and 4 bases at J, with 17 bases between the two ends. Germline-derived CDR1 and CDR2 are SGHRS and YFSETQ. This CDR3 contains 15 residues. CDR3 bases: TGCGCCAGCAGCGAGGGGGCGGGAGCTGGAGAGACCCAGTACTTC. This sequence encodes CASSEGAGAGETQYF.

This clonotype was found a few times. The genes are TRBV6-5 and TRBJ1-2; weak D call: TRBD1 (5 bases). Germline V lookup: CDR1 MNHEY, CDR2 SVGAGI. Deletions cut 0 bases from V and 7 bases from J, with 9 bases between. The CDR3 sequence is 13 residues long. In DNA form, the CDR3 reads TGTGCCAGCAGTTACTCGAGAGGGGCTGGCTACACCTTC. This codes for CASSYSRGAGYTF.

This clonotype was seen repeatedly, ten times or more. V and J are TRBV11-3 and TRBJ1-1; D is perhaps TRBD1 (5 bases). CDR3 length: 12 residues. V gave up 4 bases and J gave up 11 bases, with 14 bases separating them. In germline, CDR1 is SGHNT, CDR2 YENEEA. This CDR3 is CASSSRGPSAFF. The CDR3 DNA reads TGTGCCAGCAGCTCAAGGGGCCCTTCGGCTTTCTTT.

This clonotype was seen a few times. The V gene is TRBV12-3 or TRBV12-4, the J gene TRBJ2-2; 14 nucleotides line up with TRBD2. This CDR3 comprises 19 residues. V shed 5 bases and J 1 base; nucleotides not matched to a gene: 9. The chain's CDR3 is CASSPRTSGGLGNTGELFF. The CDR3 bases are TGTGCCAGCAGTCCCCGGACTAGCGGGGGGTTGGGGAACACCGGGGAGCTGTTTTTT.

The chain has TRBV5-1 and TRBJ2-3, with D maybe TRBD2 (7 bases). Germline V gene lookup returns CDR1 SGHRS and CDR2 YFSETQ. V lost 5 bases to trimming and J lost 3 bases, with 25 bases between them. The CDR3 is made up of 18 amino acids. The CDR3 DNA is TGCGCCAGCAGTCATTTCGGGGGGACACCATCTAGAACAGATACGCAGTATTTT. This gives the protein CASSHFGGTPSRTDTQYF. The entire variable domain, with the rest obtained from reference TRBV5-1 and TRBJ2-3, is as follows: KAGVTQTPRYLIKTRGQQVTLSCSPISGHRSVSWYQQTPGQGLQFLFEYFSETQRNKGNFPGRFSGRQFSNSRSEMNVSTLELGDSALYLCASSHFGGTPSRTDTQYFGPGTRLTVL.

This clonotype was observed many times. The chain combines TRBV5-1 with TRBJ2-2, with TRBD2 as a possible D gene (6 bases). Germline assignment: CDR1 SGHRS and CDR2 YFSETQ. The V end was cut by 2 bases, the J end by 0 bases, with 11 bases between. CDR3 length: 16 amino acids. This CDR3 reads CASSLAGAANTGELFF. CDR3 bases: TGCGCCAGCAGCTTAGCGGGTGCCGCGAACACCGGGGAGCTGTTTTTT.

With regard to this clonotype: This CDR3 is missing its conserved last phenylalanine or tryptophan, likely due to a read error. J is TRBJ2-3 and V is TRBV4-2; the D call may be TRBD1 or TRBD2 (6 bases each). CDR1 is LGHNA and CDR2 is YNFKEQ in the germline V gene. The CDR3 is 16 amino acids. Trimming took off 5 bases at V and 0 bases at J, with 15 bases between the two ends. The CDR3 loop reads CASSYWGAASTDTQYL. In DNA form, the CDR3 reads TGTGCCAGCAGCTACTGGGGGGCCGCTAGCACAGATACGCAGTATTTG.

The chain recombines TRBV29-1 with TRBJ2-3; possibly TRBD1 for D (5 bases). CDR1 is SQVTM, CDR2 ANQGSEA, per germline. V shed 8 bases and J shed 2 bases, with 17 bases lying between them. The length of the CDR3 is 14 residues. CDR3: CSTLWRRDTDTQYF. The CDR3 nucleotides are TGCAGCACCCTGTGGCGCAGGGACACAGATACGCAGTATTTT.

J is TRBJ2-1 and V is TRBV2; D is unresolved. This CDR3 spans 14 amino acids. Germline CDR1 is SNHLY and CDR2 is FYNNEI. Deletions cut 7 bases from V and 2 bases from J, with 12 bases between. CDR3 DNA sequence: TGTGCCAGCAAGGAACGCTCCCCCTACAATGAGCAGTTCTTC. Protein: CASKERSPYNEQFF.